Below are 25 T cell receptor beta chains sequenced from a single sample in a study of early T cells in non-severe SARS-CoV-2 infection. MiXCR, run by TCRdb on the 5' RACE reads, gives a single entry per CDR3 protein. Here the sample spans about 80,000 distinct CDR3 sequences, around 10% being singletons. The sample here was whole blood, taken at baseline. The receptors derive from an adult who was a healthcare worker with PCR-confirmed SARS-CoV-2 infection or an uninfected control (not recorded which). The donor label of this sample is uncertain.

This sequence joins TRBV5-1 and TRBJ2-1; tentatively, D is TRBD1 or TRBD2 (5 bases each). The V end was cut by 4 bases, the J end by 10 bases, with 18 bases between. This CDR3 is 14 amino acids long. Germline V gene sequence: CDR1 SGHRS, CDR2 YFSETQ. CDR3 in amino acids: CASSVLGPADEQFF. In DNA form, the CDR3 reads TGCGCCAGCAGCGTCCTGGGACCTGCCGACGAGCAGTTCTTC. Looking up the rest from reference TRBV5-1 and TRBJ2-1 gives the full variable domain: KAGVTQTPRYLIKTRGQQVTLSCSPISGHRSVSWYQQTPGQGLQFLFEYFSETQRNKGNFPGRFSGRQFSNSRSEMNVSTLELGDSALYLCASSVLGPADEQFFGPGTRLTVL.

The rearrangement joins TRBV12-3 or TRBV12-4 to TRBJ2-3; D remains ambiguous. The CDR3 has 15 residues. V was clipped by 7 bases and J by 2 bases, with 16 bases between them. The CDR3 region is CASTTGWTATDTQYF. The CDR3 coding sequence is TGTGCCAGCACGACCGGTTGGACCGCCACAGATACGCAGTATTTT.

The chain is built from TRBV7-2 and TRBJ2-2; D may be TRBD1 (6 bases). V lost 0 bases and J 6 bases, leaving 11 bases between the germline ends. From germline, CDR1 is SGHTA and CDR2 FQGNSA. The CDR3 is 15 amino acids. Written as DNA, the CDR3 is TGTGCCAGCAGCTTAGCGCTCGCAGGGGCCGGGGAGCTGTTTTTT. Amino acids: CASSLALAGAGELFF.

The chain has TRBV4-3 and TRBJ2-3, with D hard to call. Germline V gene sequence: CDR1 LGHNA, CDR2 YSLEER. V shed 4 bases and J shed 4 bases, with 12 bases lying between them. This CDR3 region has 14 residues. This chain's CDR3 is CASSRVGPADTQYF. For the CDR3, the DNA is TGCGCCAGCAGCCGGGTAGGGCCGGCAGATACGCAGTATTTT.

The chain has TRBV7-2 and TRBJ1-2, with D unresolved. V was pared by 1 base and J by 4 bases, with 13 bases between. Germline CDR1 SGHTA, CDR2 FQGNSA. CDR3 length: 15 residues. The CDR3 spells CASSLGPGYLYGYTF. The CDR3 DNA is TGTGCCAGCAGCTTAGGGCCGGGGTACCTCTATGGCTACACCTTC.

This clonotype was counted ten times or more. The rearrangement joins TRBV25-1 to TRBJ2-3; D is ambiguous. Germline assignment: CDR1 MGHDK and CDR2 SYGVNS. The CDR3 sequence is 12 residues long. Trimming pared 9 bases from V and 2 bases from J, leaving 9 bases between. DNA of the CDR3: TGTGCCAGTAGAGACAACACAGATACGCAGTATTTT. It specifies CASRDNTDTQYF.

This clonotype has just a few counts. The CDR3 spells CASSAPGITDTQYF. DNA for the CDR3: TGTGCCAGCAGCGCCCCTGGGATCACAGATACGCAGTATTTT. This chain connects TRBV5-4 to TRBJ2-3; D is undetermined. The V end was cut by 4 bases, the J end by 2 bases, with 11 bases between. The CDR3 length is 14 residues. Looked up from germline, CDR1 is SGHNT and CDR2 is YYREEE (reference sequence).

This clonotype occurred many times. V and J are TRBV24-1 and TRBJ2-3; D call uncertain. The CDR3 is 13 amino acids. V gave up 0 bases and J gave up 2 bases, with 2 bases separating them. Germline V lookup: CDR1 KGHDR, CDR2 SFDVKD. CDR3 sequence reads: CATSDLATDTQYF. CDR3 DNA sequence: TGTGCCACCAGTGATTTGGCCACAGATACGCAGTATTTT.

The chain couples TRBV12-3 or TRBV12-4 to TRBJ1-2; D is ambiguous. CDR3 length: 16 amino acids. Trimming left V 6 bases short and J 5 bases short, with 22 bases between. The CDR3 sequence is CASSPFLIVPLYGYTF. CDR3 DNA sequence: TGTGCCAGCAGCCCCTTTTTGATTGTACCTTTATATGGCTACACCTTC.

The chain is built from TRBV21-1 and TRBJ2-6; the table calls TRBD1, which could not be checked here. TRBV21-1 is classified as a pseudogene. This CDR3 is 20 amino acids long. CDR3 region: CASSIRTGEARVAGANVLTF. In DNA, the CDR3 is TGTGCCAGCAGCATTCGGACAGGGGAGGCCCGGGTGGCTGGGGCCAACGTCCTGACTTTC.

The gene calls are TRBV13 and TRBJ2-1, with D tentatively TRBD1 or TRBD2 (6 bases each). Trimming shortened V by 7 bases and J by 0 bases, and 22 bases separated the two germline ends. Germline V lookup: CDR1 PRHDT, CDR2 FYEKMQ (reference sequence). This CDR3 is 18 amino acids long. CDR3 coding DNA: TGTGCCAGCACCCGTGTTCTACGGGGGCAGAGCTCCTACAATGAGCAGTTCTTC. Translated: CASTRVLRGQSSYNEQFF.

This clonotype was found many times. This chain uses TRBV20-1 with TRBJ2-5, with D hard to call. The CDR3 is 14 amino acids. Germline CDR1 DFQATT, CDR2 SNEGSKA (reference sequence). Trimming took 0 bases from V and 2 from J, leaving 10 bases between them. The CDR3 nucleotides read TGCAGTGCTAGAGATGGGCGCTTACAAGAGACCCAGTACTTC. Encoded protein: CSARDGRLQETQYF.

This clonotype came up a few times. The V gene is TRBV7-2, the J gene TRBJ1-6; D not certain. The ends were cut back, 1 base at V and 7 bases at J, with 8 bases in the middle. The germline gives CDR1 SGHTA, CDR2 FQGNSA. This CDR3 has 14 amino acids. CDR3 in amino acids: CASSLGTPNSPLHF. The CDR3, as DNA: TGTGCCAGCAGCTTAGGTACACCGAATTCACCCCTCCACTTT.

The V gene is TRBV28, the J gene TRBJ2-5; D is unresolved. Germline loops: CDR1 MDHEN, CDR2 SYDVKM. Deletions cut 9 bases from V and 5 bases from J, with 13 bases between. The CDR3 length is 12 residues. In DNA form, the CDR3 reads TGTGCCAGTGCTCCCCCCGGGGAGACCCAGTACTTC. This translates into CASAPPGETQYF.

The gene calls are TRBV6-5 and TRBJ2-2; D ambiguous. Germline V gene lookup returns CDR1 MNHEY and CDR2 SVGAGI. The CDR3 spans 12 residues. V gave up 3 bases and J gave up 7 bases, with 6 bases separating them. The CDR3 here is CASSYSGGELFF. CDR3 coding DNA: TGTGCCAGCAGTTATTCAGGCGGGGAGCTGTTTTTT.

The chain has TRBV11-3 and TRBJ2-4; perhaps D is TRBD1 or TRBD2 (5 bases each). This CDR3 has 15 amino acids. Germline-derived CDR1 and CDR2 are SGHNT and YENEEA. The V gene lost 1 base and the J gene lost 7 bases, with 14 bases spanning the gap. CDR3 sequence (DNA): TGTGCCAGCAGCTTAGGGGGGACCCGAGGGAACATTCAGTACTTC. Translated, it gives CASSLGGTRGNIQYF.

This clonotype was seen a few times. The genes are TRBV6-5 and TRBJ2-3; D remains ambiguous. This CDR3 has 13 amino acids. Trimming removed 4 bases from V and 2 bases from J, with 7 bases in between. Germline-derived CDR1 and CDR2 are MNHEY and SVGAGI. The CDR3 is CASSSGVTDTQYF. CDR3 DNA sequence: TGTGCCAGCAGTTCTGGGGTCACAGATACGCAGTATTTT.

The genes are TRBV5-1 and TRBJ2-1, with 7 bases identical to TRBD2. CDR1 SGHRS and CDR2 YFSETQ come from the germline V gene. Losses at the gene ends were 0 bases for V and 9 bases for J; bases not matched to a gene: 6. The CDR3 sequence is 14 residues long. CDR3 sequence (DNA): TGCGCCAGCAGCTTGGGTATAGCGGGTTCTGAGCAGTTCTTC. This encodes CASSLGIAGSEQFF.

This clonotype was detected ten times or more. For the CDR3, the DNA is TGCGCCAGCAGCCTAGCGGGGGAGGATGGCTACACCTTC. Translation gives CASSLAGEDGYTF. This sequence joins TRBV4-1 and TRBJ1-2, with D possibly TRBD1 on 5 matching bases. This CDR3 is 13 amino acids long. The germline CDR1 and CDR2 sequences are MGHRA and YSYEKL. Trimming removed 4 bases at V and 6 bases at J, with 12 bases between.

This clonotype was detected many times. In nucleotides, the CDR3 is TGTGCCAGCAGTCCCACAGGGGCGGCCGGAAACACCATATATTTT. Encoded protein: CASSPTGAAGNTIYF. The V gene is TRBV27, the J gene TRBJ1-3, with 7 bases identical to TRBD1. CDR1 is MNHEY and CDR2 is SMNVEV in the germline V gene (reference sequence). This CDR3 has 15 amino acids. Trimming at V came to 5 bases and at J to 4 bases, leaving 8 bases not matched to a gene.

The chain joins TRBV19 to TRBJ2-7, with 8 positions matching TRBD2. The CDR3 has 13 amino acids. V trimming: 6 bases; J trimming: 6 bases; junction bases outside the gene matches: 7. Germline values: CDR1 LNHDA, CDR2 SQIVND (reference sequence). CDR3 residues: CASRSGGAFEQYF. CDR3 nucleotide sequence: TGTGCCAGTAGATCGGGGGGGGCTTTCGAGCAGTACTTC.

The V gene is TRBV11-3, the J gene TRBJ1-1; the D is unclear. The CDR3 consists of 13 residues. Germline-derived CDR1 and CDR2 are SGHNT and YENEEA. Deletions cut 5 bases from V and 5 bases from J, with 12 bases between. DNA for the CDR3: TGTGCCAGCAGCCATGGGTTAGGGACTGAAGCTTTCTTT. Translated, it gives CASSHGLGTEAFF.

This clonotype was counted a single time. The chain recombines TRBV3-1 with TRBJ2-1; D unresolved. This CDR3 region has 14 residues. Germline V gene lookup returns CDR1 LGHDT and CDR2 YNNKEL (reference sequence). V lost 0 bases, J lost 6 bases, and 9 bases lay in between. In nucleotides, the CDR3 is TGTGCCAGCAGCCAAGAGGTTTCATCCAATGAGCAGTTCTTC. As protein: CASSQEVSSNEQFF.

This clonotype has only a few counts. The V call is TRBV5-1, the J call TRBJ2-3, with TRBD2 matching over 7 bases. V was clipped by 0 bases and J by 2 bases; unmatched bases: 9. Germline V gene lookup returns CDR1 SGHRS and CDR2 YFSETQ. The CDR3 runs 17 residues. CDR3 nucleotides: TGCGCCAGCAGCTTGGCAGGCGCGGGGGATTTCACAGATACGCAGTATTTT. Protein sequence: CASSLAGAGDFTDTQYF.

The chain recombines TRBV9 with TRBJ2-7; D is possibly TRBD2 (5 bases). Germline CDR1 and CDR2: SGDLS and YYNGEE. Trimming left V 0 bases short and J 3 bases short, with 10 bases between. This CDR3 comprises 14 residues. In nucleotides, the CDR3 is TGTGCCAGCAGCGTAGGTACGGAGGACTACGAGCAGTACTTC. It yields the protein CASSVGTEDYEQYF.